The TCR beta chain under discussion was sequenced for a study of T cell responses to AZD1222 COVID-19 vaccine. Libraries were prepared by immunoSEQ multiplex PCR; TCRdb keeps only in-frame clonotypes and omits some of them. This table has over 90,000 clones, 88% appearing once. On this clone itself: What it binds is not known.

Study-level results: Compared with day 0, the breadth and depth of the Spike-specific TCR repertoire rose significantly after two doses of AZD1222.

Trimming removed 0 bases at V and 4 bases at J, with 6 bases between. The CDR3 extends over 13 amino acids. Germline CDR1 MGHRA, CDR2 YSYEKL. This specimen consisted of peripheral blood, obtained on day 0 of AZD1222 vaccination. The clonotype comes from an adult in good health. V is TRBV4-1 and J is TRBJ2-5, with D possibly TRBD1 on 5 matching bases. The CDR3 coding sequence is TGCGCCAGCAGCCAAGACACAGGAGAGACCCAGTACTTC. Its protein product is CASSQDTGETQYF.